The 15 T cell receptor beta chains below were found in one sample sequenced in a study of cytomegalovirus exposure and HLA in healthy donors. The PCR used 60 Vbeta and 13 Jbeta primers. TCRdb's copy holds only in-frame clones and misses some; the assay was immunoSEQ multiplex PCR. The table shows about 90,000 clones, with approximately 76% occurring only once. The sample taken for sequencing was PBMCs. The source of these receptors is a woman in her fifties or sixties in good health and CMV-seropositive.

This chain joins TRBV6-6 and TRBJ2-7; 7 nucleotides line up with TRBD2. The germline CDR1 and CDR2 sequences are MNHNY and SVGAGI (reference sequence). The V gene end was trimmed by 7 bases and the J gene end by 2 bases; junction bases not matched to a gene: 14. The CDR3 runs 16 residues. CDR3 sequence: CASTPTGGSHTYEQYF. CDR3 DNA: TGTGCCAGCACCCCGACCGGGGGGAGTCATACCTACGAGCAGTACTTC.

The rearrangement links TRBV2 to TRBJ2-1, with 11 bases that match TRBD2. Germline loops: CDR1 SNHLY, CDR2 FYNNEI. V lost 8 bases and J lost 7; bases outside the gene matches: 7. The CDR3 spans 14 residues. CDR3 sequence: CASRPRTSGNEQFF. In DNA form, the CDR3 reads TGTGCCAGCCGCCCGAGGACTAGCGGGAATGAGCAGTTCTTC.

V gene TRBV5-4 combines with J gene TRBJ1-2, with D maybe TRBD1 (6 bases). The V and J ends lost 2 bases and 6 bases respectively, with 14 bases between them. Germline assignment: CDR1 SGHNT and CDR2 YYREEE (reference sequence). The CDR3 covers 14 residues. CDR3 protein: CASSFWDINHGYTF. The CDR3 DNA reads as TGTGCCAGCAGCTTCTGGGACATCAACCATGGCTACACCTTC.

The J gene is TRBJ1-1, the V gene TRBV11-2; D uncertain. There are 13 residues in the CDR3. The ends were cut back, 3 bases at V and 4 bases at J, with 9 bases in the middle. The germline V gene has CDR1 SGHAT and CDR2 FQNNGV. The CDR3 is CASSFKAGTEAFF. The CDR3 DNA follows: TGTGCCAGCAGCTTTAAAGCCGGCACTGAAGCTTTCTTT.

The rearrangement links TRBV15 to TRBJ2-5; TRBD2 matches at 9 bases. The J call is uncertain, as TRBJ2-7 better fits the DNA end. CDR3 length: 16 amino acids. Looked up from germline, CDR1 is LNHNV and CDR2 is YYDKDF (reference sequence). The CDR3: CATSRGGREGFDEQYF. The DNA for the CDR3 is TGTGCCACCAGCAGAGGGGGGCGGGAGGGTTTTGACGAGCAGTACTTC.

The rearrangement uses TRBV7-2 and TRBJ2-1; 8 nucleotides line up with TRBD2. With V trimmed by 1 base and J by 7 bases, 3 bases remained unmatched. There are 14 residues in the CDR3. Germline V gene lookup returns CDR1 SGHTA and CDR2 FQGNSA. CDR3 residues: CASSLERESNEQFF. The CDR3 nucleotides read TGTGCCAGCAGCTTAGAGCGGGAGTCGAATGAGCAGTTCTTC.

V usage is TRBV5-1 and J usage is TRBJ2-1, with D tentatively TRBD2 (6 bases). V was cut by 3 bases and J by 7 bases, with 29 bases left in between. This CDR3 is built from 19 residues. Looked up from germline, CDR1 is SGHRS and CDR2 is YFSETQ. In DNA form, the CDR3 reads TGCGCCAGCAGCTCGGGGTTCGGCGGGGTGGGGCCCACAAAAAATGAGCAGTTCTTC. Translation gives CASSSGFGGVGPTKNEQFF.

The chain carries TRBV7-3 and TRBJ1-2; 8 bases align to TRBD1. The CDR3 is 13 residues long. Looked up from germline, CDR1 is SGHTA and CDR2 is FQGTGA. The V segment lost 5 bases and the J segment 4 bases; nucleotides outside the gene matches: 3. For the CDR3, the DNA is TGTGCCAGCAGCCCAACAGGGGGCTATGGCTACACCTTC. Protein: CASSPTGGYGYTF.

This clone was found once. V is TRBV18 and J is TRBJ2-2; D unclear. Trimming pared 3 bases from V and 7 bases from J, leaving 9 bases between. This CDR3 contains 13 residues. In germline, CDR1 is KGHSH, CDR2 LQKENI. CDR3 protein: CASSPMRNGELFF. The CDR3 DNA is TGTGCCAGCTCACCGATGCGAAACGGGGAGCTGTTTTTT.

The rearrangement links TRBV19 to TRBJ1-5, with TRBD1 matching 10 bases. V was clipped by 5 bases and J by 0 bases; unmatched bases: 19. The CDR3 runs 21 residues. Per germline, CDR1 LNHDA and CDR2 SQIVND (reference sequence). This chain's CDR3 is CASSPHYLRDRGDFSNQPQHF. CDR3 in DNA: TGTGCCAGTAGTCCCCATTACCTCCGGGACAGGGGCGATTTTAGCAATCAGCCCCAGCATTTT. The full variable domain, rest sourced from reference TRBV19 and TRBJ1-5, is DGGITQSPKYLFRKEGQNVTLSCEQNLNHDAMYWYRQDPGQGLRLIYYSQIVNDFQKGDIAEGYSVSREKKESFPLTVTSAQKNPTAFYLCASSPHYLRDRGDFSNQPQHFGDGTRLSIL.

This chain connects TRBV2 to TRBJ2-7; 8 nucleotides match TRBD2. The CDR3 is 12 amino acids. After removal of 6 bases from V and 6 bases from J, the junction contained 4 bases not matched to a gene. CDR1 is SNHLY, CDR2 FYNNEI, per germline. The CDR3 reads CASRGLGGEQYF. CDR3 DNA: TGTGCCAGCAGGGGACTAGGTGGCGAGCAGTACTTC.

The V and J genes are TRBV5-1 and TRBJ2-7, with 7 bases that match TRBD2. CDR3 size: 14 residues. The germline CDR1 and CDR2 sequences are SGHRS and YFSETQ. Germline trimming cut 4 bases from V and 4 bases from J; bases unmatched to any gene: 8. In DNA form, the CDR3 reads TGCGCCAGCAGCCTGAGCGGGGTGGAATACGAGCAGTACTTC. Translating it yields CASSLSGVEYEQYF.

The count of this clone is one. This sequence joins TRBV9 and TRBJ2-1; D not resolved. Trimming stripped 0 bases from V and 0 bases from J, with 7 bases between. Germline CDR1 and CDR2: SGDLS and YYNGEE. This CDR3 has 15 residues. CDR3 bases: TGTGCCAGCAGCGTAGATCCGAGCTCCTACAATGAGCAGTTCTTC. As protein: CASSVDPSSYNEQFF. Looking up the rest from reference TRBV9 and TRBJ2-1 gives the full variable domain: DSGVTQTPKHLITATGQRVTLRCSPRSGDLSVYWYQQSLDQGLQFLIQYYNGEERAKGNILERFSAQQFPDLHSELNLSSLELGDSALYFCASSVDPSSYNEQFFGPGTRLTVL.

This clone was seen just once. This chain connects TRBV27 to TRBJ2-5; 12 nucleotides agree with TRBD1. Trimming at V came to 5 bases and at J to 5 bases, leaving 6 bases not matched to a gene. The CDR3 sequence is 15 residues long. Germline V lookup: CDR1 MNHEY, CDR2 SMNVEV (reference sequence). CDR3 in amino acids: CASSPGTGGRETQYF. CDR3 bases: TGTGCCAGCAGTCCCGGGACAGGGGGCAGGGAGACCCAGTACTTC.

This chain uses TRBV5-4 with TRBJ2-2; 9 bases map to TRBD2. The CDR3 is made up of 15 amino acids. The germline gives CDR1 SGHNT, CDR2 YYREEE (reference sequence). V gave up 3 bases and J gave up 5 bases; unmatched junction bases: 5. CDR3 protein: CASSWGSGSTGELFF. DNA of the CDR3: TGTGCCAGCAGCTGGGGTAGCGGGAGTACCGGGGAGCTGTTTTTT. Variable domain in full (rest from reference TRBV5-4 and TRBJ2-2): ETGVTQSPTHLIKTRGQQVTLRCSSQSGHNTVSWYQQALGQGPQFIFQYYREEENGRGNFPPRFSGLQFPNYSSELNVNALELDDSALYLCASSWGSGSTGELFFGEGSRLTVL.